The entry below gives a single T cell receptor beta chain sequence along with its context. Antigen: not known. The CDR3 extends over 14 amino acids. Trimming cost V 4 bases and J 2 bases; bases outside gene matches: 2. The sample is drawn from a study of T cell repertoires in cytomegalovirus infection. Turning to the study itself: From public TCR beta signatures came an indication of both CMV infection and matching HLA type. The study's findings and limits: Clonotypes of TCR beta that were HLA-C-restricted and CMV-specific dominated the ex vivo response. Of the TCR beta families, the public ones yielded a cumulative frequency that identified carriers of CMV plus the relevant HLA.

TCRdb independently ran MiXCR on the reads; one entry per CDR3 protein. Here the sample spans around 310,000 distinct CDR3 sequences, 25% to 30% being singletons. Source: cultured PBMCs, taken from culture after CMV antigen stimulation. This rearrangement joins TRBV12-3 or TRBV12-4 to TRBJ2-5, with 9 bases fitting TRBD2. The receptor was derived from a human donor in good health (CMV status not recorded). Some clones in this sample may be carry-over from other donors' samples. The CDR3 DNA is TGTGCCAGCAGTTACAGCGGGGGGCAAGAGACCCAGTACTTC. Its protein is CASSYSGGQETQYF.